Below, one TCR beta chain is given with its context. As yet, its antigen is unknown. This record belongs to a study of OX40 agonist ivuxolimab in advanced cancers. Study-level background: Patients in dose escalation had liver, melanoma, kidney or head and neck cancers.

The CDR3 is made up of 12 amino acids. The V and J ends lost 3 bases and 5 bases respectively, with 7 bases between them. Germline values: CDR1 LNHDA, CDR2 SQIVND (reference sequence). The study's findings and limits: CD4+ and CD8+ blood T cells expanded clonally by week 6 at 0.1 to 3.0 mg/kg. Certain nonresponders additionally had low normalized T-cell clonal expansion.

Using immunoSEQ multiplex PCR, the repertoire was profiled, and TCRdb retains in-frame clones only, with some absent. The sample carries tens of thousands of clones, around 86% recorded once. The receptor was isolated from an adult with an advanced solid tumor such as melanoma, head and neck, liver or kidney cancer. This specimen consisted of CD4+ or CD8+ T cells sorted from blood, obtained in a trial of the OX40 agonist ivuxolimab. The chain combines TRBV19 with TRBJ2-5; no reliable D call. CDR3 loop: CASSIDGETQYF. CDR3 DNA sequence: TGTGCCAGTAGTATTGACGGGGAGACCCAGTACTTC.